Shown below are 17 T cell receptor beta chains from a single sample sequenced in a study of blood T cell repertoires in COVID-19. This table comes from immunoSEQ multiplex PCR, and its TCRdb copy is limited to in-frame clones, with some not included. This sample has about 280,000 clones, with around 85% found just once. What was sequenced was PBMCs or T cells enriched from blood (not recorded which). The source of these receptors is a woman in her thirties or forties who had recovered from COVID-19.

CDR3 region: CASSYHPGSNQPQHF. CDR3 bases: TGTGCCAGCAGTTACCATCCCGGTAGCAATCAGCCCCAGCATTTT. The chain has TRBV6-2 or TRBV6-3 and TRBJ1-5; D is uncertain. V lost 2 bases to trimming and J lost 0 bases, with 8 bases between them. Germline CDR1 is MNHEY and CDR2 is SVGEGT. The CDR3 covers 15 residues.

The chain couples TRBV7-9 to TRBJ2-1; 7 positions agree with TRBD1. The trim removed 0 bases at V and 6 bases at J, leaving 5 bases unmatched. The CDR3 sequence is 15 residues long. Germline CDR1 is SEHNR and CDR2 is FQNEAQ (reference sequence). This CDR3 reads CASSLALRGLNEQFF. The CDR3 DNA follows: TGTGCCAGCAGCTTAGCGCTAAGGGGGCTCAATGAGCAGTTCTTC. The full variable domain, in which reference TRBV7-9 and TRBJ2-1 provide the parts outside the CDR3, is DTGVSQNPRHKITKRGQNVTFRCDPISEHNRLYWYRQTLGQGPEFLTYFQNEAQLEKSRLLSDRFSAERPKGSFSTLEIQRTEQGDSAMYLCASSLALRGLNEQFFGPGTRLTVL.

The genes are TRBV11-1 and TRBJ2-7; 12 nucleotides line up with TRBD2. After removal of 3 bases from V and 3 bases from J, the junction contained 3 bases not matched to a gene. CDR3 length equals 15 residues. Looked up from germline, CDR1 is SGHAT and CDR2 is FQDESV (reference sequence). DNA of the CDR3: TGTGCCAGCAGCTTTGGGACTAGCGGGTACTACGAGCAGTACTTC. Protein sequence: CASSFGTSGYYEQYF. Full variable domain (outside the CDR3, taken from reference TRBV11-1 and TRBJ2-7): EAEVAQSPRYKITEKSQAVAFWCDPISGHATLYWYRQILGQGPELLVQFQDESVVDDSQLPKDRFSAERLKGVDSTLKIQPAELGDSAMYLCASSFGTSGYYEQYFGPGTRLTVT.

As DNA, the CDR3 is TGTGCCAGCAGTTTTAGGGCTAGCGGTAGAGGAGATACGCAGTATTTT. This sequence encodes CASSFRASGRGDTQYF. The J gene is TRBJ2-3, the V gene TRBV27; 7 nucleotides agree with TRBD2. With V trimmed by 3 bases and J by 5 bases, 11 bases remained unmatched. This CDR3 has 16 amino acids. Germline lookup yields CDR1 MNHEY and CDR2 SMNVEV (reference sequence).

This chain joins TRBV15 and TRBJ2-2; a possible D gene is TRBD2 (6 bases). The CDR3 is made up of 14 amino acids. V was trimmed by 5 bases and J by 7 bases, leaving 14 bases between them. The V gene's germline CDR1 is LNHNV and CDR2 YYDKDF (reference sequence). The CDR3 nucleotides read TGTGCCACCAGCCCACCCGCGGGGAGCGGGGAGCTGTTTTTT. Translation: CATSPPAGSGELFF.

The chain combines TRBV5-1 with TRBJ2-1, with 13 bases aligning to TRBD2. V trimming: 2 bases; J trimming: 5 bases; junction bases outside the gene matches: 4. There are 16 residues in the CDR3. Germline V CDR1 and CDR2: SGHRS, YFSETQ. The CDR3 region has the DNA TGCGCCAGCAGCTTCCTGACTAGCGGGAGGAACAATGAGCAGTTCTTC. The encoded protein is CASSFLTSGRNNEQFF.

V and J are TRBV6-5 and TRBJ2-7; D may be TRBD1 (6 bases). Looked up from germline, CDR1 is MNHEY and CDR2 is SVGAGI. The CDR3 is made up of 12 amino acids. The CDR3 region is CAIQGNYYEQYF. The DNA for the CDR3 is TGTGCTATTCAGGGGAATTACTACGAGCAGTACTTC.

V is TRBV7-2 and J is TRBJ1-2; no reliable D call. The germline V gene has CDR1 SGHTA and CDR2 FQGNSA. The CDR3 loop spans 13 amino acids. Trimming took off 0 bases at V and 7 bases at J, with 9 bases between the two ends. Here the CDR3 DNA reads TGTGCCAGCAGCTTAGCTTCAGGATTTGGCTACACCTTC. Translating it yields CASSLASGFGYTF.

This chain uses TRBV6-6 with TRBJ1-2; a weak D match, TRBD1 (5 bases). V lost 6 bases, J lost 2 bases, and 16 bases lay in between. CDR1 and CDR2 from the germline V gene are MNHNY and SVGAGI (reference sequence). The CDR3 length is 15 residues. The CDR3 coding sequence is TGTGCCAGCAGGTGGCAGGGAAGGGTGAACTATGGCTACACCTTC. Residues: CASRWQGRVNYGYTF.

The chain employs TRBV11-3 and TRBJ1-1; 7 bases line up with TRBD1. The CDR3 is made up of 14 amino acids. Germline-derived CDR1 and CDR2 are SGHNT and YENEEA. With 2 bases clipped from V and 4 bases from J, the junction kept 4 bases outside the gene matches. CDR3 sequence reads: CASSLTGVGTEAFF. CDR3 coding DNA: TGTGCCAGCAGCTTAACAGGGGTGGGCACTGAAGCTTTCTTT. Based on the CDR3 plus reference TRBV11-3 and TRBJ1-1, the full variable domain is EAGVVQSPRYKIIEKKQPVAFWCNPISGHNTLYWYLQNLGQGPELLIRYENEEAVDDSQLPKDRFSAERLKGVDSTLKIQPAELGDSAVYLCASSLTGVGTEAFFGQGTRLTVV.

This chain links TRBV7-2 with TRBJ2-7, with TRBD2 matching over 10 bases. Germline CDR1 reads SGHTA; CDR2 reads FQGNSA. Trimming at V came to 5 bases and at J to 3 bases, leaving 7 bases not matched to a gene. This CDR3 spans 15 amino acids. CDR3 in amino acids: CASSPRTSGGYEQYF. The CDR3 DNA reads TGTGCCAGCAGCCCTCGGACTAGCGGAGGCTACGAGCAGTACTTC. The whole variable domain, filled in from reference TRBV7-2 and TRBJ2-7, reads GAGVSQSPSNKVTEKGKDVELRCDPISGHTALYWYRQSLGQGLEFLIYFQGNSAPDKSGLPSDRFSAERTGGSVSTLTIQRTQQEDSAVYLCASSPRTSGGYEQYFGPGTRLTVT.

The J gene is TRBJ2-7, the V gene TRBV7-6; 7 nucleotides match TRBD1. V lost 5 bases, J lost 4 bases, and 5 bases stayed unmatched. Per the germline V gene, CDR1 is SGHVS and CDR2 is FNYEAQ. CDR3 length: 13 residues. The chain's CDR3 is CASSLQGDYEQYF. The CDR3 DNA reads TGTGCCAGCAGCCTTCAGGGGGATTACGAGCAGTACTTC. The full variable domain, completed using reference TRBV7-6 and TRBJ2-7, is GAGVSQSPRYKVTKRGQDVALRCDPISGHVSLYWYRQALGQGPEFLTYFNYEAQQDKSGLPNDRFSAERPEGSISTLTIQRTEQRDSAMYRCASSLQGDYEQYFGPGTRLTVT.

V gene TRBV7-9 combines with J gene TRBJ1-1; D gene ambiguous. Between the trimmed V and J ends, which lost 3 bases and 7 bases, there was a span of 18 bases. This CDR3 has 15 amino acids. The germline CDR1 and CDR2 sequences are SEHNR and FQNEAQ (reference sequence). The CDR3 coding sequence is TGTGCCAGCAGCTTTGAGGCCAACCCGCGGGGTGAAGCTTTCTTT. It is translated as CASSFEANPRGEAFF.

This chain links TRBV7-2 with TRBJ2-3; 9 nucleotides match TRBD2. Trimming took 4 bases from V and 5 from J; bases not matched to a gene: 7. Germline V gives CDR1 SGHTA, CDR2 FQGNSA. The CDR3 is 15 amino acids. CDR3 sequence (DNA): TGTGCCAGCAGCTCGCGGGAGGGCCGCGTAGATACGCAGTATTTT. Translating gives CASSSREGRVDTQYF.

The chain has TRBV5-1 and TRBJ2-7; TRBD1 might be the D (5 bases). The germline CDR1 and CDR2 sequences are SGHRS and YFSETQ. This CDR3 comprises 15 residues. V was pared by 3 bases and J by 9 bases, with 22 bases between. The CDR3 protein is CASSSVQVPQTAQYF. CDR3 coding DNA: TGCGCCAGCAGCTCCGTACAGGTGCCCCAAACTGCGCAGTACTTC.

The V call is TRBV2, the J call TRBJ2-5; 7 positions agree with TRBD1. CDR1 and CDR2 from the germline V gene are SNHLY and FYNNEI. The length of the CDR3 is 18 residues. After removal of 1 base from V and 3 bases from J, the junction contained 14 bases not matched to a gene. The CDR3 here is CASSEGPRTGVYKETQYF. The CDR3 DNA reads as TGTGCCAGCAGTGAAGGACCCCGGACAGGCGTCTATAAAGAGACCCAGTACTTC.

CDR3 region: CASSYPSGSSYEQYF. The DNA of the CDR3 is TGTGCCAGCAGCTACCCTAGCGGGAGCTCCTACGAGCAGTACTTC. The chain couples TRBV28 to TRBJ2-7; 10 bases map to TRBD2. The V gene end was trimmed by 6 bases and the J gene end by 0 bases; junction bases not matched to a gene: 5. This CDR3 comprises 15 residues. From germline, CDR1 is MDHEN and CDR2 SYDVKM.